The rows below give T cell receptor beta chains drawn from one sample of a study of cytomegalovirus exposure and HLA in healthy donors. Clones were read by immunoSEQ multiplex PCR, and TCRdb kept only the in-frame ones, dropping some. This sample has roughly 150,000 clones, with about 70% found just once. Sequencing used PBMCs. These receptors all come from a man aged 25 to 40 in good health and CMV-seropositive. The CDR3 runs from the conserved cysteine through the conserved F or W. D genes are given only for firm matches. Only some rows state a clone size, as once, few, many or a class for expanded clones.

abundance	v_gene	j_gene	d_gene	CDR3nt	CDR3aa
few	TRBV9	TRBJ2-7	TRBD2	TGTGCCAGCAGCCTGGGACTAGCGGGAGTCTACGAGCAGTACTTC	CASSLGLAGVYEQYF
NA	TRBV30	TRBJ2-5	TRBD2	TGTGCCTGGAGGCCCAGCGGGAGTACCGAGACCCAGTACTTC	CAWRPSGSTETQYF
NA	TRBV27	TRBJ1-2	NA	TGTGCCAGCAGTTCAAATCGGGACTATGGCTACACCTTC	CASSSNRDYGYTF
NA	TRBV28	TRBJ2-7	NA	TGTGCCAGCAGTTTGGCATCCTACGAGCAGTACTTC	CASSLASYEQYF
few	TRBV5-8	TRBJ2-7	NA	TGTGCCAGCAGTCCTTGGGGCGGAACTAACTCCTACGAGCAGTACTTC	CASSPWGGTNSYEQYF
NA	TRBV28	TRBJ2-7	TRBD1	TGTGCCAGCAGGCTCGACAGGGGTCGCGGCGAGCAGTACTTC	CASRLDRGRGEQYF
once	TRBV16	TRBJ1-3	NA	TGTGCCAGCAGCCAATCTGAGGGAAACACCATATATTTT	CASSQSEGNTIYF
NA	TRBV4-1	TRBJ2-7	NA	TGCGCCAGCAGCCAAGGCGGAAACTACGAGCAGTACTTC	CASSQGGNYEQYF
few	TRBV7-9	TRBJ2-7	NA	TGTGCCAGCAGCTTAACATCTCAAGATGCCTACGAGCAGTACTTC	CASSLTSQDAYEQYF
NA	TRBV6-6	TRBJ2-1	TRBD2	TGTGCCAGCGTATTCAGCGGGAGTGGTACTGAGCAGTTCTTC	CASVFSGSGTEQFF
few	TRBV5-1	TRBJ2-2	NA	TGCGCCAGCAGCTTGGAGGACTATATGAACACCGGGGAGCTGTTTTTT	CASSLEDYMNTGELFF
NA	TRBV15	TRBJ2-7	NA	TGTGCCACCAGCTACAGGTCCTACGAGCAGTACTTC	CATSYRSYEQYF
NA	TRBV30	TRBJ1-3	TRBD1	TGTGCCTGGACCCGGACAGGGGTGAACACCATATATTTT	CAWTRTGVNTIYF
few	TRBV7-3	TRBJ2-1	NA	TGTGCCAGCAGCTTAATTATGGGGGGTCCTGGCAATGAGCAGTTCTTC	CASSLIMGGPGNEQFF
NA	TRBV11-2	TRBJ1-2	NA	TGTGCCAGCAGCTCCCAACAGGGATTGAACTATGGCTACACCTTC	CASSSQQGLNYGYTF
NA	TRBV9	TRBJ2-7	NA	TGTGCCAGCAGCGTAGGCGGGGCGGGCGGGGACGAGCAGTACTTC	CASSVGGAGGDEQYF
once	TRBV29-1	TRBJ2-3	NA	TGCAGCGTTGATCTGGACAGCAGCACAGATACGCAGTATTTT	CSVDLDSSTDTQYF
NA	TRBV9	TRBJ1-2	NA	TGTGCCAGCAGCGTAGCTCCCGGGACATCCTATGGCTACACCTTC	CASSVAPGTSYGYTF
NA	TRBV18	TRBJ1-5	NA	TGTGCCAGCTCACCTACCGGGGTTTATGTTTTAGGTCAGCCCCAGCATTTT	CASSPTGVYVLGQPQHF
NA	TRBV19	TRBJ2-5	TRBD1	TGTGCCAGTAGTATCCGCGGGACAGGGGGCGCGCAGACCCAGTACTTC	CASSIRGTGGAQTQYF
few	TRBV10-3	TRBJ2-7	TRBD2	TGTGCCACCAGAGCGGGAGCGGGGCTCGAGCAGTACTTC	CATRAGAGLEQYF
NA	TRBV28	TRBJ2-6	NA	TGTGCCAGCAGTCCCACAGGAACTGGGGCCAACGTCCTGACTTTC	CASSPTGTGANVLTF
NA	TRBV19	TRBJ2-2	NA	TGTGCCAGTAGTCCAGGGCCGAACACCGGGGAGCTGTTTTTT	CASSPGPNTGELFF
few	TRBV10-2	TRBJ2-1	NA	TGCGCCAGCAGGAGCGACCCCTCCTACAATGAGCAGTTCTTC	CASRSDPSYNEQFF
NA	TRBV10-3	TRBJ2-5	TRBD1	TGTGCCATAAGGGACAGTCGAAGCGAGACCCAGTACTTC	CAIRDSRSETQYF
NA	TRBV29-1	TRBJ2-7	TRBD2	TGCAGCGTTGAAGAGGGAGGGTGGGGTCAGGGCGGCTACGAGCAGTACTTC	CSVEEGGWGQGGYEQYF
NA	TRBV4-1	TRBJ2-7	NA	TGCGCCAGCAGCCAAGAAAGGGGGATGGGTGGAGAGCAGTACTTC	CASSQERGMGGEQYF
NA	TRBV6-1	TRBJ1-2	TRBD1	TGTGCCAGCAGTGAAGCGCCGCGGGACAGGGCCTATGGCTACACCTTC	CASSEAPRDRAYGYTF
NA	TRBV30	TRBJ2-7	NA	TGTGCCTGGAGCGGGACTTTCTTCTCCTACGAGCAGTACTTC	CAWSGTFFSYEQYF
NA	TRBV27	TRBJ2-7	NA	TGTGCCAGCAGTTTATCCGTGCCCGCCCCGGGGTGGGCCCCCTACGAGCAGTACTTC	CASSLSVPAPGWAPYEQYF
few	TRBV15	TRBJ2-7	NA	TGTGCCACCAGCAACCGACAGGGAGGGCAGTACTTC	CATSNRQGGQYF
few	TRBV2	TRBJ1-5	NA	TGTGCCAGCGGCGGGAGAAGCAATCAGCCCCAGCATTTT	CASGGRSNQPQHF
NA	TRBV11-2	TRBJ1-1	NA	TGTGCCAGCAGCTTAGACCTCAGGGGATTTGCGAACACTGAAGCTTTCTTT	CASSLDLRGFANTEAFF
NA	TRBV27	TRBJ2-2	NA	TGTGCCAGCAGTTTATCCGTAAACACCGGGGAGCTGTTTTTT	CASSLSVNTGELFF
few	TRBV14	TRBJ2-7	TRBD2	TGTGCCAGCAGCGACGGGAGGTTCCCCTACGAGCAGTACTTC	CASSDGRFPYEQYF
NA	TRBV5-4	TRBJ2-3	NA	TGTGCCAGCAGCCTGGGAGGGGGAGGCACAGATACGCAGTATTTT	CASSLGGGGTDTQYF
NA	TRBV30	TRBJ2-5	TRBD1	TGTGCCTGGAGTGTTCCAGGACAGGGGCGAGAGCAGTACTTC	CAWSVPGQGREQYF
few	TRBV4-2	TRBJ2-3	TRBD2	TGTGCCAGCAGCCAAGCGGATGGACTAGCGGGGGCCACAGATACGCAGTATTTT	CASSQADGLAGATDTQYF
NA	TRBV4-1	TRBJ1-1	NA	TGCGCCAGCAGCCCCGGGGGGTCAGGCTCTTGGAAAACTGAAGCTTTCTTT	CASSPGGSGSWKTEAFF
NA	TRBV29-1	TRBJ2-1	NA	TGCAGCTTGGCGGGCTCCTACAATGAGCAGTTCTTC	CSLAGSYNEQFF
once	TRBV27	TRBJ1-2	TRBD1	TGTGCCAGCAGTTCGATGGGACAGGGGGCAGAAACCTTC	CASSSMGQGAETF
few	TRBV5-1	TRBJ1-4	NA	TGCGCCAGCAGCTGTTACAGAGTGATTGATGAAAAACTGTTTTTT	CASSCYRVIDEKLFF
NA	TRBV29-1	TRBJ2-7	NA	TGCAGCGTTCCATCCACGGACAGTCGCGGCGAGCAGTACTTC	CSVPSTDSRGEQYF
NA	TRBV14	TRBJ2-5	TRBD2	TGTGCCAGCAGCCTCTCGGGACTAGCGGGTGTGCAAGAGACCCAGTACTTC	CASSLSGLAGVQETQYF